One T cell receptor (beta chain) is described in this entry. Antigen specificity is unknown. It was considered stable Graves' hyperthyroidism when ophthalmopathy did not progress within 18 months. The authors obtained PBMCs from 9 to 10 ml of fresh peripheral blood. The data were taken from a study of T cells in Graves' hyperthyroidism and ophthalmopathy. Study results and limitations: For ophthalmopathy, model prediction preceded onset by a median about six months.

Authors of the study amplified TCR beta CDR3 regions from RNA transcripts. The HTBI set primed first-round TCR CDR3 RT-PCR. TCRdb passed the multiplex PCR reads through MiXCR, listing each CDR3 protein once. The sample has about 720,000 distinct CDR3 sequences, roughly 15% seen once; the top ten hold approximately 8%. The ends were cut back, 4 bases at V and 9 bases at J, with 7 bases in the middle. The germline CDR1 and CDR2 sequences are MGHRA and YSYEKL. The CDR3 length is 11 residues. The chain links TRBV4-1 to TRBJ2-1; a possible D gene is TRBD1 (5 bases). This receptor was taken from a man younger than 30 with Graves' hyperthyroidism. Sequencing input: blood. The CDR3, as DNA: TGCGCCAGCAGCCGGCAGGGTGAGCAGTTCTTC. Protein product: CASSRQGEQFF.